The 20 T cell receptor beta chains given below trace back to one sample, sequenced in a study of monozygotic twins with inflammatory bowel disease. TCRdb reprocessed the 5' RACE reads; each CDR3 protein has one entry and no DNA is given. Seen in this sample are approximately 160,000 distinct CDR3 sequences; the ten most common clones hold 2.8%. The sample consisted of blood. The receptors come from a human donor with ulcerative colitis or Crohn's disease, or a healthy co-twin of an affected twin (not recorded which).

V usage is TRBV7-8 and J usage is TRBJ2-7; the D call of TRBD2 rests on TCRdb alone, since no DNA is present to check it. The CDR3 contains 16 residues. Germline V gene data show CDR1 as SGHVS and CDR2 as FQNEAQ. CDR3: CASSLVGLAGMFEQYF.

The chain carries TRBV5-1 and TRBJ1-4; TCRdb gives TRBD1 as the D gene, but with no DNA this cannot be confirmed. Germline loops: CDR1 SGHRS, CDR2 YFSETQ. The CDR3 has 16 residues. The chain's CDR3 is CASSLNPGRHNEKLFF.

The CDR3 region is CASSPTRSEQYF. The genes are TRBV7-8 and TRBJ2-7. The germline V gene has CDR1 SGHVS and CDR2 FQNEAQ. The CDR3 loop spans 12 amino acids.

The chain links TRBV4-3 to TRBJ1-1. Per the germline V gene, CDR1 is LGHNA and CDR2 is YSLEER. This CDR3 is 14 amino acids long. CDR3 sequence: CASSQVATNTEAFF.

The chain links TRBV24-1 to TRBJ1-2; the TCRdb D gene call, TRBD1, has no DNA to confirm it. This CDR3 has 15 amino acids. CDR1 is KGHDR and CDR2 is SFDVKD in the germline V gene. The chain's CDR3 is CATSDYRQPWDGYTF.

The chain is built from TRBV25-1 and TRBJ2-7; the D call from TCRdb, TRBD1, cannot be confirmed without DNA. Germline V gene data show CDR1 as MGHDK and CDR2 as SYGVNS. The CDR3 spans 17 residues. CDR3: CASSEWGMGQGSYEQHF.

The rearrangement uses TRBV20-1 and TRBJ2-3; lacking DNA, the TRBD1 call made by TCRdb goes unchecked. CDR1 is DFQATT, CDR2 SNEGSKA, per germline (reference sequence). The CDR3 sequence is 16 residues long. CDR3 in amino acids: CSAPRRETIRGDTQYF.

The rearrangement links TRBV6-1 to TRBJ2-4; TCRdb designates TRBD2, a call that cannot be tested without DNA. The CDR3 extends over 17 amino acids. Germline values: CDR1 MNHNS, CDR2 SASEGT. CDR3 in amino acids: CASSPTGTSAAKNIQYF.

The chain couples TRBV6-5 to TRBJ1-1. In germline, CDR1 is MNHEY, CDR2 SVGAGI. The CDR3 is 17 residues long. The CDR3 is CASSYSRGPVQNTEAFF.

This chain connects TRBV29-1 to TRBJ2-1; TCRdb's D call of TRBD1 is untestable without DNA. Germline-derived CDR1 and CDR2 are SQVTM and ANQGSEA. This CDR3 is 11 amino acids long. CDR3 residues: CSVAGKNEQFF.

CDR3 amino acids: CASSLSGHSYNEQFF. V gene TRBV12-3 or TRBV12-4 combines with J gene TRBJ2-1; with no DNA, the TCRdb D assignment of TRBD1 cannot be verified. The CDR3 totals 15 residues.

The V call is TRBV7-9, the J call TRBJ2-7; TCRdb lists TRBD1, though no DNA is available to test this call. The CDR3 consists of 14 residues. Per the germline V gene, CDR1 is SEHNR and CDR2 is FQNEAQ (reference sequence). This chain's CDR3 is CASSSRGDITEQYF.

The genes are TRBV12-3 or TRBV12-4 and TRBJ2-5; the D call of TRBD1 rests on TCRdb alone, since no DNA is present to check it. CDR3 length: 15 residues. The CDR3 spells CASSSPRGPGETQYF.

CDR3 residues: CSARTDRGFTEAFF. The rearrangement joins TRBV20-1 to TRBJ1-1; lacking DNA, the TRBD1 call made by TCRdb goes unchecked. The germline V gene has CDR1 DFQATT and CDR2 SNEGSKA (reference sequence). The length of the CDR3 is 14 residues.

This sequence joins TRBV7-2 and TRBJ2-7. CDR1 and CDR2 (germline): SGHTA, FQGNSA. CDR3 length: 14 residues. The CDR3 loop is CASSFGQVPYEQYF.

The gene calls are TRBV7-2 and TRBJ2-1; TCRdb proposes TRBD1, but this gene call is untestable without DNA. In germline, CDR1 is SGHTA, CDR2 FQGNSA. The CDR3 totals 14 residues. The chain's CDR3 is CASSLAGTTNEQFF.

This chain connects TRBV30 to TRBJ1-3. Looked up from germline, CDR1 is GTSNPN and CDR2 is SVGIG (reference sequence). CDR3 length: 13 amino acids. The CDR3 protein is CAWSVPQPSTIYF.

This sequence joins TRBV12-3 or TRBV12-4 and TRBJ2-2; without DNA, the TCRdb call of TRBD1 cannot be checked. The CDR3 has 15 amino acids. CDR3: CASTDPPGGTGELFF.

The genes are TRBV19 and TRBJ1-1. In germline, CDR1 is LNHDA, CDR2 SQIVND (reference sequence). The CDR3 spans 12 residues. Here the CDR3 reads CASSIGQLEAFF. The entire variable domain, with the rest obtained from reference TRBV19 and TRBJ1-1, is as follows: DGGITQSPKYLFRKEGQNVTLSCEQNLNHDAMYWYRQDPGQGLRLIYYSQIVNDFQKGDIAEGYSVSREKKESFPLTVTSAQKNPTAFYLCASSIGQLEAFFGQGTRLTVV.

The chain combines TRBV13 with TRBJ2-7. CDR1 and CDR2 from the germline V gene are PRHDT and FYEKMQ (reference sequence). The CDR3 loop spans 14 amino acids. The CDR3 loop reads CASSRRTDSYEQYF.